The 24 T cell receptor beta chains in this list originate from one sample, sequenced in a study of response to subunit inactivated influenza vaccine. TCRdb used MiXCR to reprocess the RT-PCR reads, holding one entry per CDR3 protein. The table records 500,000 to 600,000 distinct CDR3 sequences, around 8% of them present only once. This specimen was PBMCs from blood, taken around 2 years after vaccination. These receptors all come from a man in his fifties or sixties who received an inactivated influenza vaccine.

CDR3: CASSPGTEANYGYTF. The DNA of the CDR3 is TGTGCCAGCTCACCTGGGACCGAAGCTAACTATGGCTACACCTTC. This chain uses TRBV18 with TRBJ1-2; maybe TRBD1 (5 bases). Germline values: CDR1 KGHSH, CDR2 LQKENI. V lost 3 bases to trimming and J lost 0 bases, with 11 bases between them. This CDR3 is 15 amino acids long.

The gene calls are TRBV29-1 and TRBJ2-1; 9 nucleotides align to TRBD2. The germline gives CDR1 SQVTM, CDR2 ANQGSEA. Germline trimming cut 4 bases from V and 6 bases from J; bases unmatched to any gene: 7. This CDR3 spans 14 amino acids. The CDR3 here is CSVGRASGANEQFF. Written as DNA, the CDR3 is TGCAGCGTTGGTCGGGCTAGCGGGGCCAATGAGCAGTTCTTC.

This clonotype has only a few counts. CDR3: CASSSHFRTSRYNEQFF. The CDR3 nucleotides read TGTGCCAGCAGTTCCCATTTTCGTACTAGCAGATACAATGAGCAGTTCTTC. The gene calls are TRBV27 and TRBJ2-1; D perhaps matches TRBD2 (6 bases). In germline, CDR1 is MNHEY, CDR2 SMNVEV (reference sequence). The CDR3 sequence is 17 residues long. V lost 4 bases and J lost 4, with 20 bases in between.

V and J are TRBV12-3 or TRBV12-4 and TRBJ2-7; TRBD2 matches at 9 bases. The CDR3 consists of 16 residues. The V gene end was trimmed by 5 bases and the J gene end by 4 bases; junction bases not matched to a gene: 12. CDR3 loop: CASSPLFSGSVYEQYF. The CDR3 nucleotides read TGTGCCAGCAGTCCCCTATTTAGCGGGAGTGTTTACGAGCAGTACTTC.

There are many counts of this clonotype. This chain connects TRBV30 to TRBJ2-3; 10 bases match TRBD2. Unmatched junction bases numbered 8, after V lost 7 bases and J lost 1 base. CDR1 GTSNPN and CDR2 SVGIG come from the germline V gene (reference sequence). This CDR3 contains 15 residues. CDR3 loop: CASKNGLAGTDTQYF. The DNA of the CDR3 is TGTGCCTCAAAAAACGGACTAGCGGGCACAGATACGCAGTATTTT.

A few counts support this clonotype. The CDR3 reads CSARSLAGVGDEQFF. CDR3 DNA: TGCAGTGCGAGAAGCCTAGCGGGAGTAGGGGATGAGCAGTTCTTC. The chain employs TRBV20-1 and TRBJ2-1, with 10 bases fitting TRBD2. Germline CDR1 and CDR2: DFQATT and SNEGSKA (reference sequence). Trimming took 6 bases from V and 8 from J; bases not matched to a gene: 13. The CDR3 contains 15 residues.

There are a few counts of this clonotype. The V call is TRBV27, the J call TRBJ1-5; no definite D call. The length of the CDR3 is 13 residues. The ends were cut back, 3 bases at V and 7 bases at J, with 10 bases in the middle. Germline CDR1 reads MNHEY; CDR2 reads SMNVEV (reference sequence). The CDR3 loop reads CASSFAPGQPQHF. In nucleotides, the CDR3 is TGTGCCAGCAGTTTCGCCCCGGGGCAGCCCCAGCATTTT.

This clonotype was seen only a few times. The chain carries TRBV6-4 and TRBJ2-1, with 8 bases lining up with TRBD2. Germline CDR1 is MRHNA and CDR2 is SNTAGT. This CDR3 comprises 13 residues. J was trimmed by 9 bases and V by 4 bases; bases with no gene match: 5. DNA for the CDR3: TGTGCCAGCAGTGTGGGACTAGAGGGTGAGCAGTTCTTC. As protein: CASSVGLEGEQFF.

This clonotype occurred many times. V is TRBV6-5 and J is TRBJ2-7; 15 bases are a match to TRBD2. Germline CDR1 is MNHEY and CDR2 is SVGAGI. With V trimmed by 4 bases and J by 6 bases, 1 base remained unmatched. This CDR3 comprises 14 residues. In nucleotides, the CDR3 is TGTGCCAGCAGTTGGGGACTAGCGGGAGGCGAGCAGTACTTC. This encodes CASSWGLAGGEQYF.

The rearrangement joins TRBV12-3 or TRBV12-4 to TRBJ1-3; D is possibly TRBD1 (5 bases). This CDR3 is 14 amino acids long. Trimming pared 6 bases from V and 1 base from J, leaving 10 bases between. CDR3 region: CASSRGASGNTIYF. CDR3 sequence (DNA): TGTGCCAGCAGCCGAGGGGCTTCTGGAAACACCATATATTTT.

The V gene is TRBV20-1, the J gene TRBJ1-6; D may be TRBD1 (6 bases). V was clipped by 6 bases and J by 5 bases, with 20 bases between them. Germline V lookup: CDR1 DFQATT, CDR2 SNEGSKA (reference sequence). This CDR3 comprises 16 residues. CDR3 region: CSAFGQTMYHNSPLHF. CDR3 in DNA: TGCAGTGCCTTCGGACAGACTATGTACCATAATTCACCCCTCCACTTT.

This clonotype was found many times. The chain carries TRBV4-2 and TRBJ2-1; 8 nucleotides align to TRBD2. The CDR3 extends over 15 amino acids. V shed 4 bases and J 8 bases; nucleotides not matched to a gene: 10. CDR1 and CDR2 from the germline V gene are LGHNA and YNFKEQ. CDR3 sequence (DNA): TGTGCCAGCAGCCTACTTCCGGGGGGGACCGATGAGCAGTTCTTC. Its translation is CASSLLPGGTDEQFF.

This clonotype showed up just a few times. The DNA of the CDR3 is TGTGCCAGCTCACCACCGGAAGGACGGTACGAGCAGTACTTC. It is translated as CASSPPEGRYEQYF. V usage is TRBV18 and J usage is TRBJ2-7; D unclear. The CDR3 extends over 14 amino acids. The germline V and J ends were trimmed by 0 bases and 4 bases, with 10 bases remaining between them. Germline CDR1 is KGHSH and CDR2 is LQKENI.

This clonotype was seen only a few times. The CDR3, as DNA: TGTGCCACCAGTGACCATCGGAGCGGTAGTTTACAGAACTATGGCTACACCTTC. Protein sequence: CATSDHRSGSLQNYGYTF. The chain uses TRBV24-1 and TRBJ1-2; D gene uncertain. Germline V CDR1 and CDR2: KGHDR, SFDVKD. The CDR3 totals 18 residues. With 4 bases removed from V and 2 bases from J, the gap between germline ends came to 22 bases.

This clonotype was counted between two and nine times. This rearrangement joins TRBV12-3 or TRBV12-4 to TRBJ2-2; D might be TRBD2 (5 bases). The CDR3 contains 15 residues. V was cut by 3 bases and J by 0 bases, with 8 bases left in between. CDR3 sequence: CASSLARANTGELFF. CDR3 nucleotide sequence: TGTGCCAGCAGTTTGGCGCGGGCGAACACCGGGGAGCTGTTTTTT.

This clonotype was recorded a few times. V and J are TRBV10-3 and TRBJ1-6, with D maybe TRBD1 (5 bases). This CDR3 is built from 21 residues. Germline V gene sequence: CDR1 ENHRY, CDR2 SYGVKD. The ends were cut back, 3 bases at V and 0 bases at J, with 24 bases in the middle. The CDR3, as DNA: TGTGCCATCAGTGAAGGGAGCCCCATCGGACATTCAAGCTCCTATAATTCACCCCTCCACTTT. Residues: CAISEGSPIGHSSSYNSPLHF.

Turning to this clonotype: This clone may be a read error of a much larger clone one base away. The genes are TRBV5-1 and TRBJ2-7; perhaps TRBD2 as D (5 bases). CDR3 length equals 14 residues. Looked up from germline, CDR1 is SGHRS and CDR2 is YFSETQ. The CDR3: CASSLKGSSDEQYF. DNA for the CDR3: TGCGCCAGCAGCTTGAAAGGGAGCTCCGACGAGCAGTACTTC.

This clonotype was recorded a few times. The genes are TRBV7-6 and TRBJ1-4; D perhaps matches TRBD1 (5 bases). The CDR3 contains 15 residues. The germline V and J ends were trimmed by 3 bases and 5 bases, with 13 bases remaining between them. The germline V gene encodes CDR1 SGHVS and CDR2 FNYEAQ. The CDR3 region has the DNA TGTGCCAGCAGCTTTTCAGGGAGGAGGAATGAAAAACTGTTTTTT. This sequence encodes CASSFSGRRNEKLFF.

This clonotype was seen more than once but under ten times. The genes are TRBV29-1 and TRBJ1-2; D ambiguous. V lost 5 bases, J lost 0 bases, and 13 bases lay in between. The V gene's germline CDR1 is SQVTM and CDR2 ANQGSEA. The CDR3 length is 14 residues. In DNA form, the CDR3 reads TGCAGCGTTTCGCTAGGGTCGCCTAACTATGGCTACACCTTC. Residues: CSVSLGSPNYGYTF.

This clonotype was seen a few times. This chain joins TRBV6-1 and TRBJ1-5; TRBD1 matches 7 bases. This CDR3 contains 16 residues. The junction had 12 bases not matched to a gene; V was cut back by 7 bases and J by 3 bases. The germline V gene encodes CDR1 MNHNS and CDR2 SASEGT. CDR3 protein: CASKRTTGSNNQPQHF. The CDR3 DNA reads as TGTGCCAGCAAGAGAACGACAGGGTCCAACAATCAGCCCCAGCATTTT.

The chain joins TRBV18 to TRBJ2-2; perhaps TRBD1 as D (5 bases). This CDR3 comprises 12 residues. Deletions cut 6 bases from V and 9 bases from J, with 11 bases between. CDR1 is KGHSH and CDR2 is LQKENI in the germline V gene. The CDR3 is CASSLEDRELFF. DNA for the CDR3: TGTGCCAGCTCCCTTGAGGACAGGGAGCTGTTTTTT. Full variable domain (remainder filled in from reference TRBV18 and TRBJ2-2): NAGVMQNPRHLVRRRGQEARLRCSPMKGHSHVYWYRQLPEEGLKFMVYLQKENIIDESGMPKERFSAEFPKEGPSILRIQQVVRGDSAAYFCASSLEDRELFFGEGSRLTVL.

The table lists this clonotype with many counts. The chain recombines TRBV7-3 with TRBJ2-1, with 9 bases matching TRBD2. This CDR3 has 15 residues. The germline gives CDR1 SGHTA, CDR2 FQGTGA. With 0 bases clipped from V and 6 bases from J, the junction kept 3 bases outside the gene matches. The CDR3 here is CASSLTSGRFNEQFF. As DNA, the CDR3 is TGTGCCAGCAGCTTAACCAGCGGGAGGTTCAATGAGCAGTTCTTC.

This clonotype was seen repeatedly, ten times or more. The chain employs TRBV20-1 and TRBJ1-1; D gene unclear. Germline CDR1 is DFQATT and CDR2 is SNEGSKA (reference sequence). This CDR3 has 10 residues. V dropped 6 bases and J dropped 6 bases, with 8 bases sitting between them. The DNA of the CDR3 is TGCAGTGCAAGAAACGCTGAAGCTTTCTTT. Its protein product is CSARNAEAFF.

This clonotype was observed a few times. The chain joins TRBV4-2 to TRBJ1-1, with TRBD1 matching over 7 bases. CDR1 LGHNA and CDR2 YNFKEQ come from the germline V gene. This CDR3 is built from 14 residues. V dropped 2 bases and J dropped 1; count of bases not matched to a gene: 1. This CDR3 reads CASSQRQGNTEAFF. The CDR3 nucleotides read TGTGCCAGCAGCCAACGACAGGGGAACACTGAAGCTTTCTTT.